This TCR beta chain was recorded in a study of PD-1 blockade in classical Hodgkin lymphoma. Study results and caveats: Whereas CD4+ TCR diversity had risen significantly by C4D1, CD8+ TCR diversity had not.

Note on this clone: The antigen is unknown.

This CDR3 spans 15 amino acids. CDR1 is ENHRY, CDR2 SYGVKD, per germline. V lost 10 bases and J lost 0; bases outside the gene matches: 9. Every patient relapsed after autologous stem cell transplantation, and brentuximab vedotin exposure varied. Best overall response was complete response, partial response or progressive disease in these relapsed/refractory classical Hodgkin lymphoma patients. Profiled with immunoSEQ multiplex PCR; TCRdb holds only in-frame clones, not every one. The top ten clones hold under 30% of a sample with 12,000 to 15,000 clones, around 83% of them seen once. Sequenced material: peripheral blood mononuclear cells (PBMCs), taken before the second cycle of nivolumab. This receptor was identified in a human donor with classical Hodgkin lymphoma. The chain joins TRBV10-3 to TRBJ1-3, with 7 bases aligning to TRBD1. The CDR3 is CATLGQGGSGNTIYF. CDR3 bases: TGTGCCACGCTAGGCCAGGGGGGCTCTGGAAACACCATATATTTT.